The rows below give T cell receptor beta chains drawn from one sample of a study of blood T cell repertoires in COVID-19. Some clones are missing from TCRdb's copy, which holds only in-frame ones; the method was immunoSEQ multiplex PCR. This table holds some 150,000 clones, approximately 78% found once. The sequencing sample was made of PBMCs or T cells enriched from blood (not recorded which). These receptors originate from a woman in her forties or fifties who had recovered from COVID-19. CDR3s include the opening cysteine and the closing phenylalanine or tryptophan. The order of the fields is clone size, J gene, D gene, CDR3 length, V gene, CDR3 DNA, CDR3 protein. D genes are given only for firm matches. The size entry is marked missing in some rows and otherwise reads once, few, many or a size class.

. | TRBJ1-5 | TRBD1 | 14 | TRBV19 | TGTGCCAGTAGTCGGGACAGGATGGGTCAGCCCCAGCATTTT | CASSRDRMGQPQHF
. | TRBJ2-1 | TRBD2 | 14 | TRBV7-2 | TGTGCCAGCAGCTCCACAGGACTAGTCAATGAGCAGTTCTTC | CASSSTGLVNEQFF
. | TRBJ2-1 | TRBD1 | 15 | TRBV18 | TGTGCCAGCTCCCGGGGACAGCGCGACGGGGATGAGCAGTTCTTC | CASSRGQRDGDEQFF
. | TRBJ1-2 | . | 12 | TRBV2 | TGTGCCAGCAGTGTCCAGAACTATGGCTACACCTTC | CASSVQNYGYTF
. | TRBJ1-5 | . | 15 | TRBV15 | TGTGCCACCAGCTCAAGAGACAGTTACAATCAGCCCCAGCATTTT | CATSSRDSYNQPQHF
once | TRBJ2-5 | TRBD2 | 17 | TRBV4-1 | TGCGCCAGCAGCCCCTTAGGACTAGCGCGGTGGGAAGAGACCCAGTACTTC | CASSPLGLARWEETQYF
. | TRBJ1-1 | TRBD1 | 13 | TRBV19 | TGTGCCAGTAGTCCACAGGGGACCACTGAAGCTTTCTTT | CASSPQGTTEAFF
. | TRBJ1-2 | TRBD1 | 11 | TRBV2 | TGTGCCAGCAATAGACAGGGAGACTACACCTTC | CASNRQGDYTF
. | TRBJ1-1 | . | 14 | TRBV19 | TGTGCCAGTAGTATACAGGTTTCGAACACTGAAGCTTTCTTT | CASSIQVSNTEAFF
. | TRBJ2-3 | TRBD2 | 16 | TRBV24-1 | TGTGCCACCAGTGGGGGACTAGCGGGAGACACAGATACGCAGTATTTT | CATSGGLAGDTDTQYF
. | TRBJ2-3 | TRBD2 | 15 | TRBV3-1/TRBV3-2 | TGTGCCAGCAGCGCTCGGGGGGGAGGGACAGATACGCAGTATTTT | CASSARGGGTDTQYF
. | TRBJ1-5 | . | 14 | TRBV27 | TGTGCCAGCAGTTTAGCGGTTAGCAATCAGCCCCAGCATTTT | CASSLAVSNQPQHF
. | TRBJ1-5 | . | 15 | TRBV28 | TGTGCCAGCAACCCTGGGGGCAGGGACAATCAGCCCCAGCATTTT | CASNPGGRDNQPQHF
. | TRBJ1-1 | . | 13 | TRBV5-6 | TGTGCCAGCAGCTTGGACGGGGGAACTGAAGCTTTCTTT | CASSLDGGTEAFF
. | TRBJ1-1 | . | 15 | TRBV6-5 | TGTGCCAGCAGTTACGGGCAGGGCTGGAACACTGAAGCTTTCTTT | CASSYGQGWNTEAFF
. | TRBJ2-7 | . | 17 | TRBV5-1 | TGCGCCAGCAGCTTGGCCGCCACACTAGTAACCCCCTACGAGCAGTACTTC | CASSLAATLVTPYEQYF
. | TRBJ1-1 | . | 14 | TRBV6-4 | TGTGCCAGCAGTGACGTGCGGGGGGACACTGAAGCTTTCTTT | CASSDVRGDTEAFF
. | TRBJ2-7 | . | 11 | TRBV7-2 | TGTGCCAGCAGCCTGTACTACGAGCAGTACTTC | CASSLYYEQYF
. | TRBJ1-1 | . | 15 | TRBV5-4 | TGTGCCAGCAGCTTGGCGGGGGGCGTAAGGACTGAAGCTTTCTTT | CASSLAGGVRTEAFF
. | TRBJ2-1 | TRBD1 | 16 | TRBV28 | TGTGCCAGCAGTTTAGGGGGACAGGGATTCTACAATGAGCAGTTCTTC | CASSLGGQGFYNEQFF
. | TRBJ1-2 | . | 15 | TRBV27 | TGTGCCAGCAGTCCCCCCGCGGGAGAGGGAGTGGGCTACACCTTC | CASSPPAGEGVGYTF
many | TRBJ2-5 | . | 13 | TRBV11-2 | TGTGCCAGCGGCGAACCCACGGGGGAGACCCAGTACTTC | CASGEPTGETQYF
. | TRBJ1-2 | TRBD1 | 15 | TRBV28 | TGTGCCAGCAGCCCTAGGGGGCAGGGGAACTATGGCTACACCTTC | CASSPRGQGNYGYTF
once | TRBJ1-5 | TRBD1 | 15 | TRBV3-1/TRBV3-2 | TGTGCCAGCAGCCAAGGCGGCACAGGGGATCAGCCCCAGCATTTT | CASSQGGTGDQPQHF
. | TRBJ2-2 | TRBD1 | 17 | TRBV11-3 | TGTGCCAGCAGCTTGGGAGGGACAGGGTACAACACCGGGGAGCTGTTTTTT | CASSLGGTGYNTGELFF
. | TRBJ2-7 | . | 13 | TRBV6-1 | TGTGCCAGCAGTGAGACAGTAACCTACGAGCAGTACTTC | CASSETVTYEQYF
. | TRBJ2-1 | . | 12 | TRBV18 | TGTGCCAGCTCACCATCGAGTGATGAGCAGTTCTTC | CASSPSSDEQFF
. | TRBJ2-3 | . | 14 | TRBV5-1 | TGCGCCAGCAGCTTGTCCGGTCCCACAGATACGCAGTATTTT | CASSLSGPTDTQYF
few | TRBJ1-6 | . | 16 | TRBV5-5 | TGTGCCAGCAGCTCCCCCTCCGGCTCCTATAATTCACCCCTCCACTTT | CASSSPSGSYNSPLHF
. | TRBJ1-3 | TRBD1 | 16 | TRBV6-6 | TGTGCCAGCAGTTACCAATACACAGGGGAGCGAAACACCATATATTTT | CASSYQYTGERNTIYF
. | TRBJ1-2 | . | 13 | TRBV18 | TGTGCCAGCTCACCGGACACAAACTATGGCTACACCTTC | CASSPDTNYGYTF
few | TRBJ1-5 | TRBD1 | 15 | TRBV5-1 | TGCGCCAGCAGCCCCCAGGGGGCCGTCGATCAGCCCCAGCATTTT | CASSPQGAVDQPQHF
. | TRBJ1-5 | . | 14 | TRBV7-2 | TGTGCCAGCAGCCTCAGGGGTAGCAATCAGCCCCAGCATTTT | CASSLRGSNQPQHF
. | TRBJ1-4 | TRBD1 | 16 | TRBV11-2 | TGTGCCAGCAGCTTAGTACAGGGGGCAACTAATGAAAAACTGTTTTTT | CASSLVQGATNEKLFF
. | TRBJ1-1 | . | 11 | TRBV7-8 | TGTGCCAGCTCTGGGGCGGCAGAAGCTTTCTTT | CASSGAAEAFF
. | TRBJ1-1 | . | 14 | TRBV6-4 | TGTGCCAGCAGTGTGGAGGGTCTAGGGACTGAAGCTTTCTTT | CASSVEGLGTEAFF
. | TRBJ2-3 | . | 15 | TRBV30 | TGTGCCTGGAGTGTACGACACTCTAGCACAGATACGCAGTATTTT | CAWSVRHSSTDTQYF
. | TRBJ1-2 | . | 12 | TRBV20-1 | TGCAGTGCTATTGAGGCAGGCCTACTCTCCACCTTC | CSAIEAGLLSTF
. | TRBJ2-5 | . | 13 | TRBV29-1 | TGCAGCGTCCCTAGTGGTGCAGGGGAGACCCAGTACTTC | CSVPSGAGETQYF